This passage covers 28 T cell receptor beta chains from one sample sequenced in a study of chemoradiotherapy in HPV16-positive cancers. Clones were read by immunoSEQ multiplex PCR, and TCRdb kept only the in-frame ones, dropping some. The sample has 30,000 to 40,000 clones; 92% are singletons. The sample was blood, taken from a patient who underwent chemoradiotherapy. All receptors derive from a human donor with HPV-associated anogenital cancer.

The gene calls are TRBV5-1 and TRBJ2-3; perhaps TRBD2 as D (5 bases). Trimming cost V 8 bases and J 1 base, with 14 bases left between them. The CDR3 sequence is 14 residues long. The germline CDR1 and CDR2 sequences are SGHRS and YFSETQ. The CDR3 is CASTAGSGTDTQYF. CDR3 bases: TGCGCCAGTACCGCGGGCTCGGGCACAGATACGCAGTATTTT.

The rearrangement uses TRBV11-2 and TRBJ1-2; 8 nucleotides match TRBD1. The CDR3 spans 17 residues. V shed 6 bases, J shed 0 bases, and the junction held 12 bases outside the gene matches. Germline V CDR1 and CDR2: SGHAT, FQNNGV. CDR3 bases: TGTGCCAGCAGGCTCGGACAGGGCGGATCGTCTAACTATGGCTACACCTTC. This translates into CASRLGQGGSSNYGYTF.

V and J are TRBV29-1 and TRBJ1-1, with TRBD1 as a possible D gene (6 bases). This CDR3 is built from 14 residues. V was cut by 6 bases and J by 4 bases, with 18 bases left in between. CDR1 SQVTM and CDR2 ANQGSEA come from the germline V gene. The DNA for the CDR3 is TGCAGCGTCGGACAGTTTACGAAGGGCACTGAAGCTTTCTTT. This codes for CSVGQFTKGTEAFF.

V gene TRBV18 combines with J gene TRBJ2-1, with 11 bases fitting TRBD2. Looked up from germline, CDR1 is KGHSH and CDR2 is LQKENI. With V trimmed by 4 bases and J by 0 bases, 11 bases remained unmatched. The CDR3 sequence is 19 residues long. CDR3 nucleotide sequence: TGTGCCAGCTCACGACTAACTAGCGGGGGCTTCAACTCCTACAATGAGCAGTTCTTC. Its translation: CASSRLTSGGFNSYNEQFF.

Written as DNA, the CDR3 is TGTGCCAGCAGCTTAGATCTGGGGCTTGGCTACACCTTC. Its protein product is CASSLDLGLGYTF. The chain recombines TRBV11-3 with TRBJ1-2; TRBD1 might be the D (5 bases). Trimming removed 0 bases from V and 7 bases from J, with 9 bases in between. The CDR3 consists of 13 residues. Germline V CDR1 and CDR2: SGHNT, YENEEA.

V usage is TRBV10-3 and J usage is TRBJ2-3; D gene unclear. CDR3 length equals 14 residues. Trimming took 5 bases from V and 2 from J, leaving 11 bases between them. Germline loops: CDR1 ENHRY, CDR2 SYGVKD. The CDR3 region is CAISLTPFTDTQYF. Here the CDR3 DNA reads TGTGCCATCAGTTTAACCCCGTTCACAGATACGCAGTATTTT.

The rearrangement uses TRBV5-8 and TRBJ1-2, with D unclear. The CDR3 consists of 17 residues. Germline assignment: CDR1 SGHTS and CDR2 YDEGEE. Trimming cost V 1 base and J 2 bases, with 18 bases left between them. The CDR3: CASSLRLGRQINYGYTF. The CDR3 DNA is TGTGCCAGCAGCTTGCGGTTAGGGCGCCAGATAAACTATGGCTACACCTTC.

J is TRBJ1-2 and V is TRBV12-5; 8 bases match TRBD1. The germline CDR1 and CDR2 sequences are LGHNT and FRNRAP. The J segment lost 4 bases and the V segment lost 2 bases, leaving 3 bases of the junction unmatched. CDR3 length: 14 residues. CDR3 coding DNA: TGTGCTAGTGGTTTGCCTGACAGGGGCTATGGCTACACCTTC. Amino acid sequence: CASGLPDRGYGYTF.

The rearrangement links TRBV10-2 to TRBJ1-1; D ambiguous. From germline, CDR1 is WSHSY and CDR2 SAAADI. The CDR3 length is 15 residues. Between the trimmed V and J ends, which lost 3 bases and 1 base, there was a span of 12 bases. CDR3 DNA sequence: TGCGCCAGCAGTGACAAAGGGAAGGGGAACACTGAAGCTTTCTTT. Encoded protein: CASSDKGKGNTEAFF.

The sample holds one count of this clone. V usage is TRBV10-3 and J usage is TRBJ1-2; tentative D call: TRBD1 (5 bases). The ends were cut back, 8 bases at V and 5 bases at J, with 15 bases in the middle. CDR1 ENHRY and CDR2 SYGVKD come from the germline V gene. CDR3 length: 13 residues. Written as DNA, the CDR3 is TGTGCCATCGGGGGGACCGACTGGTATGGCTACACCTTC. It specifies CAIGGTDWYGYTF.

The CDR3 sequence: CATVRVLTEAFF. The CDR3 bases are TGTGCCACCGTCAGGGTCCTAACTGAAGCTTTCTTT. The chain uses TRBV7-9 and TRBJ1-1, with TRBD1 as a possible D gene (5 bases). The CDR3 is made up of 12 amino acids. Trimming pared 10 bases from V and 5 bases from J, leaving 14 bases between. The germline CDR1 and CDR2 sequences are SEHNR and FQNEAQ (reference sequence).

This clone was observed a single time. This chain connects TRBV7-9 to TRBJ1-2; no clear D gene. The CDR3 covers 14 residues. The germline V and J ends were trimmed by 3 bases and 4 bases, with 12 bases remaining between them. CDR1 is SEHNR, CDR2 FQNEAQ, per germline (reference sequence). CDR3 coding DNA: TGTGCCAGCAGCTTGATACCGGGCTCCTATGGCTACACCTTC. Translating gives CASSLIPGSYGYTF.

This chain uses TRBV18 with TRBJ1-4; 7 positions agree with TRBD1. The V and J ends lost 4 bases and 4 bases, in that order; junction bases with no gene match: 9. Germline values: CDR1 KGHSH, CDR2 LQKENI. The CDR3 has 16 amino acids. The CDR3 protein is CASSLRETGRNEKLFF. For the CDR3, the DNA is TGTGCCAGCTCACTACGGGAGACAGGGCGTAATGAAAAACTGTTTTTT.

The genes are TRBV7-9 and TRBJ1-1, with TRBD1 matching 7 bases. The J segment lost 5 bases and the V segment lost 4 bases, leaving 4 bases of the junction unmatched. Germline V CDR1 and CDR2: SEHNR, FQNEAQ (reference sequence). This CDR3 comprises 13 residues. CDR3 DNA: TGTGCCAGCAGCTCAGGGGGGGGAACTGAAGCTTTCTTT. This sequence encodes CASSSGGGTEAFF.

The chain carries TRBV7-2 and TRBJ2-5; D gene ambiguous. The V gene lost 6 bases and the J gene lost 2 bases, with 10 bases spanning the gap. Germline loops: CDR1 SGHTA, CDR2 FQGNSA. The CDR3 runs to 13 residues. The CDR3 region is CASRLNPQETQYF. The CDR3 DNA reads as TGTGCCAGCAGATTAAACCCGCAAGAGACCCAGTACTTC.

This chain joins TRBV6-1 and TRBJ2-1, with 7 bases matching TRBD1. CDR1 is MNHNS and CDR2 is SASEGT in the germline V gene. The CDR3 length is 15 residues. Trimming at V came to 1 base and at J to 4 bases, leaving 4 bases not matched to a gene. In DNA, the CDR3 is TGTGCCAGCAGTGAAGAAGGGGGCGCGTACAATGAGCAGTTCTTC. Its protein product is CASSEEGGAYNEQFF.

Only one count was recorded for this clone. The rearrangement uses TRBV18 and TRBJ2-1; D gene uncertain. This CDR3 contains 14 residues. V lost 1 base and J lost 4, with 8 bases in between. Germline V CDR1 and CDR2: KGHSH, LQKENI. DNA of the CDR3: TGTGCCAGCTCACCACGGTCAGCTTACAATGAGCAGTTCTTC. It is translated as CASSPRSAYNEQFF. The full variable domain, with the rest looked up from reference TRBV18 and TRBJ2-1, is NAGVMQNPRHLVRRRGQEARLRCSPMKGHSHVYWYRQLPEEGLKFMVYLQKENIIDESGMPKERFSAEFPKEGPSILRIQQVVRGDSAAYFCASSPRSAYNEQFFGPGTRLTVL.

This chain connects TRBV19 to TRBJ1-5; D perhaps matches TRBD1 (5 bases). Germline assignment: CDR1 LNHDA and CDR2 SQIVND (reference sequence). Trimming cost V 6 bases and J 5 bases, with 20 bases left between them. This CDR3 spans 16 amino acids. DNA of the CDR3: TGTGCCAGTAGGGACCGGGACCAAGTTGATCATCAGCCCCAGCATTTT. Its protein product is CASRDRDQVDHQPQHF.

The CDR3 reads CASSESFGGGTEAFF. The CDR3 DNA follows: TGCGCCAGCAGTGAGTCGTTCGGGGGTGGGACTGAAGCTTTCTTT. The chain uses TRBV10-1 and TRBJ1-1; maybe TRBD1 (5 bases). The V end lost 0 bases, the J end lost 5 bases, and 13 bases lay between the germline ends. The CDR3 runs to 15 residues. Germline assignment: CDR1 WNHNN and CDR2 SYGVQD (reference sequence).

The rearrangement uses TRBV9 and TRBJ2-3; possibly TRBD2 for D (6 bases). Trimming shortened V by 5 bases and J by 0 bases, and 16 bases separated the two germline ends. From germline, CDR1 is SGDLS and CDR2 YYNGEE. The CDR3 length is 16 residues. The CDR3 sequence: CASSRSGTVSTDTQYF. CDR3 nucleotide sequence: TGTGCCAGCAGTCGCTCCGGGACTGTAAGCACAGATACGCAGTATTTT.

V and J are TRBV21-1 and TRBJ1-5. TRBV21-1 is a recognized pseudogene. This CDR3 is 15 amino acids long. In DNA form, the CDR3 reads TGTGCCAGCAGCAAAGGCCCAGGGACCAATCAGCCCCAGCATTTT. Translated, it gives CASSKGPGTNQPQHF.

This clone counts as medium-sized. CDR3 sequence (DNA): TGTGCCAGCAGTCGGGTGGGGTTTGGTGAAAAACTGTTTTTT. Encoded protein: CASSRVGFGEKLFF. This chain uses TRBV5-5 with TRBJ1-4; D not certain. V lost 5 bases and J lost 7, with 15 bases in between. The CDR3 runs 14 residues. Germline assignment: CDR1 SGHKS and CDR2 YYEKEE (reference sequence).

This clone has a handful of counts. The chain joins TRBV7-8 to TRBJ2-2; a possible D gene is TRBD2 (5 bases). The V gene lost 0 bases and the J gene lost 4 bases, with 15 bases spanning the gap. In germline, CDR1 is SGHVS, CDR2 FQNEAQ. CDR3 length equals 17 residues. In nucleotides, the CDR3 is TGTGCCAGCAGCTTAGCCAAGCGGTTCGTACCCACCGGGGAGCTGTTTTTT. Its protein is CASSLAKRFVPTGELFF.

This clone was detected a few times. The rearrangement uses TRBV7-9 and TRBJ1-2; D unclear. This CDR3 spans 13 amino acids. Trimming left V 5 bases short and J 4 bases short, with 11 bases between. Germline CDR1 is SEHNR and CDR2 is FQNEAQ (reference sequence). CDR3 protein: CASSQASFYGYTF. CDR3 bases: TGTGCCAGCAGCCAAGCCTCCTTCTATGGCTACACCTTC.

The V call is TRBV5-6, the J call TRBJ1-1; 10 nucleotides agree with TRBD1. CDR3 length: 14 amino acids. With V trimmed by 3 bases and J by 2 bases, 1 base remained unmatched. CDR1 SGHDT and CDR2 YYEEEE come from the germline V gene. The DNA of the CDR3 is TGTGCCAGCAGCTGGACAGGGGGAAACACTGAAGCTTTCTTT. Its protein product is CASSWTGGNTEAFF. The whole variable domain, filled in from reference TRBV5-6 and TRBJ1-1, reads DAGVTQSPTHLIKTRGQQVTLRCSPKSGHDTVSWYQQALGQGPQFIFQYYEEEERQRGNFPDRFSGHQFPNYSSELNVNALLLGDSALYLCASSWTGGNTEAFFGQGTRLTVV.

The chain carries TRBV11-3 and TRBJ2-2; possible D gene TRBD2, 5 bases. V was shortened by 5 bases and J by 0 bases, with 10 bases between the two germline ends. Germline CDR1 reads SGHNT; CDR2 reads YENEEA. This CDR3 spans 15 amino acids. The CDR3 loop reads CASSPRTANTGELFF. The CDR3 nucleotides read TGTGCCAGCAGCCCGCGGACTGCGAACACCGGGGAGCTGTTTTTT.

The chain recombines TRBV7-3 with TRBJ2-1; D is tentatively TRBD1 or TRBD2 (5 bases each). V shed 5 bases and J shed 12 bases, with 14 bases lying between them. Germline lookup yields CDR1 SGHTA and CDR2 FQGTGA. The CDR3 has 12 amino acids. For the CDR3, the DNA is TGTGCCAGCAGCCTCGGGACCCATAGGCAGTTCTTC. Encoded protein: CASSLGTHRQFF. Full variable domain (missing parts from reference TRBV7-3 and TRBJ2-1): GAGVSQTPSNKVTEKGKYVELRCDPISGHTALYWYRQSLGQGPEFLIYFQGTGAADDSGLPNDRFFAVRPEGSVSTLKIQRTERGDSAVYLCASSLGTHRQFFGPGTRLTVL.

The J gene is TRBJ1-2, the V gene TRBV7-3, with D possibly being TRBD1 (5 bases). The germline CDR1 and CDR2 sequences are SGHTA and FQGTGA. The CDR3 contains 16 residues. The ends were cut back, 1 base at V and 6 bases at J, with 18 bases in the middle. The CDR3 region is CASSLMARPGVDGYTF. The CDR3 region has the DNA TGTGCCAGCAGCTTAATGGCTCGTCCGGGGGTTGATGGCTACACCTTC. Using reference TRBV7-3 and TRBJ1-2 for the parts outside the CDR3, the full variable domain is GAGVSQTPSNKVTEKGKYVELRCDPISGHTALYWYRQSLGQGPEFLIYFQGTGAADDSGLPNDRFFAVRPEGSVSTLKIQRTERGDSAVYLCASSLMARPGVDGYTFGSGTRLTVV.